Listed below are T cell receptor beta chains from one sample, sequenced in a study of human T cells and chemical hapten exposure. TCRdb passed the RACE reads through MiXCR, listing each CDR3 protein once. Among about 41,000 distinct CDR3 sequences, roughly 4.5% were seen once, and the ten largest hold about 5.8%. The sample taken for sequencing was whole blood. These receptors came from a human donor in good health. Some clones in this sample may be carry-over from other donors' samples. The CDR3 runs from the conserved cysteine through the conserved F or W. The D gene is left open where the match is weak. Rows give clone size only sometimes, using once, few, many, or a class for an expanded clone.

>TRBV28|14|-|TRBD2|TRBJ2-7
TGTGCCAGCAGTTTTAGCGGGAGGGGCAACGAGCAGTACTTC
CASSFSGRGNEQYF
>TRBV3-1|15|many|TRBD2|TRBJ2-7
TGTGCCAGCAGCTCGCCGGGACTAGCGACCTACGAGCAGTACTTC
CASSSPGLATYEQYF
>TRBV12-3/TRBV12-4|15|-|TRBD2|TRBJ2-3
TGTGCCAGCAGTTTTGGGACTACCGGCACAGATACGCAGTATTTT
CASSFGTTGTDTQYF
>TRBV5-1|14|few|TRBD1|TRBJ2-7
TGCGCCAGCAGCTTGACAGGGGGTCGCAACGAGCAGTACTTC
CASSLTGGRNEQYF
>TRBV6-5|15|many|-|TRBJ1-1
TGTGCCAGCAGTTACTCCCGGGTAGGAGTCACTGAAGCTTTCTTT
CASSYSRVGVTEAFF
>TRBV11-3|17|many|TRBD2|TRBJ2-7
TGTGCCAGCAGCTTAGATTCGTCTACTAGCGGGAAGGTCGAGCAGTACTTC
CASSLDSSTSGKVEQYF
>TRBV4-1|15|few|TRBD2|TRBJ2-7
TGCGCCAGCAGCCGACCCACTAGCGGGGATTACGAGCAGTACTTC
CASSRPTSGDYEQYF
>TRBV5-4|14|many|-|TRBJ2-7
TGTGCCAGCAGCGCGAATGACGGGAGCTACGAGCAGTACTTC
CASSANDGSYEQYF
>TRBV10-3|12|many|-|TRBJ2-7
TGTGCCATCAGTGACCCGGCCTACGAGCAGTACTTC
CAISDPAYEQYF
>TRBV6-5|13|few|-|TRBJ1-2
TGTGCCAGCAGTTACTCACCAGGGGATGGCTACACCTTC
CASSYSPGDGYTF
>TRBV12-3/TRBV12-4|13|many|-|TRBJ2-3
TGTGCCAGCAGTTCCCGACAAACAGATACGCAGTATTTT
CASSSRQTDTQYF
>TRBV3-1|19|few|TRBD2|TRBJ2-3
TGTGCCAGCAGCCTCTCCGGGACTAGCGCCCTATCGGGCACAGATACGCAGTATTTT
CASSLSGTSALSGTDTQYF
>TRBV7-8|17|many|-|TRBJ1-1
TGTGCCAGCAGCTTAGCGGGATTGGGGGCCCCGGGCACTGAAGCTTTCTTT
CASSLAGLGAPGTEAFF
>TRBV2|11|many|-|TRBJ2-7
TGTGCCAGCAGCGCCGCGGGCGAGCAGTACTTC
CASSAAGEQYF
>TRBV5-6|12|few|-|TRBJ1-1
TGTGCCAGCAGCTTGAGGCGCACTGAAGCTTTCTTT
CASSLRRTEAFF
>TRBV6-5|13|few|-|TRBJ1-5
TGTGCCAGCAGCCGTTCAGGAACTCAGCCCCAGCATTTT
CASSRSGTQPQHF
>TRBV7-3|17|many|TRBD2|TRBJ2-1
TGTGCCAGCAGCCCGATGGGGGCTAGCGGGACCCGGGGTGAGCAGTTCTTC
CASSPMGASGTRGEQFF
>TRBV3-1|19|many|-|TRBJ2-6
TGTGCCAGCAGCCAAGATCGGTCGCGGAGGCCCTCTGGGGCCAACGTCCTGACTTTC
CASSQDRSRRPSGANVLTF
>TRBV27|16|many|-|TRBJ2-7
TGTGCCAGCAGTTGGTCGTCCGCAGGGCCCGACTACGAGCAGTACTTC
CASSWSSAGPDYEQYF
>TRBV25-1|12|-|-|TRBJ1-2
TGTGCCAGCAGTGCCGATTCCTATGGCTACACCTTC
CASSADSYGYTF
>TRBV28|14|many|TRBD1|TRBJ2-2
TGTGCCAGCTGGGACAGGGCGAACACCGGGGAGCTGTTTTTT
CASWDRANTGELFF
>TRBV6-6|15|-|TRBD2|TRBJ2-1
TGTGCCAGCAGTTACGGGACTAGTGCGGACAATGAGCAGTTCTTC
CASSYGTSADNEQFF
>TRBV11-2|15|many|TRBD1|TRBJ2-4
TGTGCCAGCAGCCATCCAGGGGGAACCAAAAACATTCAGTACTTC
CASSHPGGTKNIQYF
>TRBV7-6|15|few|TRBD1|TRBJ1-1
TGTGCCAGCAGCTCCGGACAGGGGAAGAACACTGAAGCTTTCTTT
CASSSGQGKNTEAFF